This T cell receptor beta chain was recovered during a study of shared clonotypes between healthy human individuals. About the research overall: Those who served as donors were a couple of women and a few men between the ages of 18 and 49. Per donor, three plates held CD4 naive cells, three held CD4 memory, two held CD8 naive and one held CD8 memory. Study conclusions and caveats: Several donors held about 5.1% of naive CD4 clonotypes in common.

As for this clone: Its antigen is not known.

Naive CD8 isolation took CD45RO-negative cells positively selected for CCR7 and excluded terminally differentiated effector memory CD45RA+ cells. The germline CDR1 and CDR2 sequences are SNHLY and FYNNEI. The CDR3 runs to 12 residues. The V end lost 9 bases, the J end lost 5 bases, and 13 bases lay between the germline ends. TCRdb keeps only in-frame clones here, not all; method: immunoSEQ multiplex PCR. Of about 2 million clones detected, roughly 95% appear once; the ten largest clones hold roughly 1%. The specimen was naive CD8+ T cells sorted from blood. V and J are TRBV2 and TRBJ2-5, with a tentative D call TRBD1 (6 bases). The TCR sequence derives from a man between 18 and 35 years old in good health. CDR3 residues: CASRTVKETQYF. The CDR3 nucleotides read TGTGCCAGTCGGACAGTTAAGGAGACCCAGTACTTC.